This T cell receptor beta chain was recorded in a study of Ad26.COV2.S vaccination and SARS-CoV-2 variants. The wider study: The vaccine Ad26.COV2.S was put into the muscle once, or twice with 56 days between. Study-level findings and limits: Vaccine and placebo recipients had comparable breadth of non-spike TCRs.

A note on this clone: Its antigen is unknown.

This CDR3 is 17 amino acids long. Trimming removed 1 base from V and 7 bases from J, with 20 bases in between. Germline V gives CDR1 SGHRS, CDR2 YFSETQ. This sample's treatment: some 19 received Ad26.COV2.S at low or high dose, single or two shots; several received placebo; per-sample allocation not given. Day 63 after the first injection of vaccine or placebo was the sampling time. TCRdb's table, derived via immunoSEQ multiplex PCR, lists solely in-frame clones and lacks some. The sample includes about 480,000 clones, roughly 89% of them seen just once. This rearrangement joins TRBV5-1 to TRBJ2-2; tentative D call: TRBD1 (5 bases). This clonotype was obtained from a person between 18 and 65 years old who received the Ad26.COV2.S COVID-19 vaccine or a placebo. This material consisted of peripheral blood, taken in a trial of Ad26.COV2.S vaccine versus placebo. CDR3 nucleotides: TGCGCCAGCAGCTTGCGCAGGGTTGGGCTAGTGGACGGGGAGCTGTTTTTT. This translates into CASSLRRVGLVDGELFF.